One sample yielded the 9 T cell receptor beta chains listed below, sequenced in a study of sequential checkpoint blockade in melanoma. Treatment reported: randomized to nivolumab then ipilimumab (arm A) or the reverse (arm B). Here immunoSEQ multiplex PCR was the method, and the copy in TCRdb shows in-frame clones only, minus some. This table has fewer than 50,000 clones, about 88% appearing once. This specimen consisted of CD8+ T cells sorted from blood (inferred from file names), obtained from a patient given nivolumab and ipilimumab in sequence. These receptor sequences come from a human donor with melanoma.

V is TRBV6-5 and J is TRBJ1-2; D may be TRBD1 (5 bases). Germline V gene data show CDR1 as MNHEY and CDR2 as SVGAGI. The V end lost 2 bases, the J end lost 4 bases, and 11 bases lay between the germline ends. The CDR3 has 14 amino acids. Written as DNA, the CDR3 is TGTGCCAGCAGTTACCAGGGCGGTACCTATGGCTACACCTTC. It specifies CASSYQGGTYGYTF.

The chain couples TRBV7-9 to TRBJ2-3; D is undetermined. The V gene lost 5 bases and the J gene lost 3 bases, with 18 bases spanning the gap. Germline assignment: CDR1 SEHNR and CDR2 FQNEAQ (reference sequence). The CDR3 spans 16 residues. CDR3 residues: CASSEDTSLNTDTQYF. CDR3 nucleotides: TGTGCCAGCAGCGAAGACACAAGTTTGAATACAGATACGCAGTATTTT.

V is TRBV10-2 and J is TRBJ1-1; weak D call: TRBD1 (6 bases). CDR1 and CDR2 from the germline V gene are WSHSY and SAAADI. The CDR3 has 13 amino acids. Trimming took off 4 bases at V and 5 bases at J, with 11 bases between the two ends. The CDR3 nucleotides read TGCGCCAGCAGTGGAAGGGGGTATACTGAAGCTTTCTTT. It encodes CASSGRGYTEAFF.

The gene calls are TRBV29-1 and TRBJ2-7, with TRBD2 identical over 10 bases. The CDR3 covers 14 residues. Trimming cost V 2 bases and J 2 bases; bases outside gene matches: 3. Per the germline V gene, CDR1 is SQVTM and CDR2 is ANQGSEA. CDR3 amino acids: CSVELAGDTYEQYF. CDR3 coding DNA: TGCAGCGTTGAACTAGCGGGAGATACCTACGAGCAGTACTTC.

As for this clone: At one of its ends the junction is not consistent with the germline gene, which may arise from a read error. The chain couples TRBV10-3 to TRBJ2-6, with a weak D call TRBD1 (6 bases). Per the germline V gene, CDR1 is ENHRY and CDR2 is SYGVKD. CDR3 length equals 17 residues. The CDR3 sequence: CAISADQGYSGANVLTF. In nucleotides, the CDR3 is TGTGCCATCAGTGCAGACCAGGGGTATTCTGGCGCCAACGTCCTGACTTTC.

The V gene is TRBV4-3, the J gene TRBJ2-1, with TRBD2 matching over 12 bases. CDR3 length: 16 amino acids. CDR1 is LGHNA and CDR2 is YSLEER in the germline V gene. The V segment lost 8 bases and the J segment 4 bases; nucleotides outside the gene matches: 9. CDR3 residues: CASSSPGTSGYNEQFF. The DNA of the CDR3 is TGCGCCAGCTCTTCTCCCGGGACTAGCGGGTACAATGAGCAGTTCTTC.

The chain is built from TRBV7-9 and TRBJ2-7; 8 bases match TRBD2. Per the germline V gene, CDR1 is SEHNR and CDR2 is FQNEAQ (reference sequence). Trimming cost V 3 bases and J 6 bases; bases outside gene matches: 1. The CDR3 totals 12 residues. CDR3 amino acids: CASSFSGGEQYV. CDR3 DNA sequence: TGTGCCAGCAGCTTCAGCGGGGGCGAGCAGTACGTC.

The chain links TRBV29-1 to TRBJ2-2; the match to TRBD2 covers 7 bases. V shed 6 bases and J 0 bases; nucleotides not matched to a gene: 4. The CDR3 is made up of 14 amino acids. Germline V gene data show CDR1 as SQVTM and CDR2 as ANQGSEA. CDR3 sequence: CSVPGTTNTGELFF. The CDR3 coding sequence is TGCAGCGTCCCCGGGACTACGAACACCGGGGAGCTGTTTTTT.

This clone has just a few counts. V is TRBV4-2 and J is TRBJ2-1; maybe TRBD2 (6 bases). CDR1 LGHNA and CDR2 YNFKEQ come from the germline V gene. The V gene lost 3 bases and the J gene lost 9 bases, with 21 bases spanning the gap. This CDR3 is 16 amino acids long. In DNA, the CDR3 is TGTGCCAGCAGCCAGGGACGACCGGGACTGGACGGTGAGCAGTTCTTC. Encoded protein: CASSQGRPGLDGEQFF.